This paragraph reports one T cell receptor beta chain. The antigen is undetermined. Assay used: immunoSEQ multiplex PCR; TCRdb lists only in-frame clones, some missing. This repertoire shows roughly 150,000 clones, 78% found once; its top ten account for approximately 9.6%. Each patient's relapse followed autologous stem cell transplantation, and brentuximab vedotin exposure varied. Responses achieved at best were complete response, partial response or progressive disease. This entry belongs to a study of PD-1 blockade in classical Hodgkin lymphoma. Findings and caveats of the study: Reports indicated that newly diagnosed patients had lower baseline TCR diversity than healthy donors did. Only CD4+ TCR diversity, not CD8+, had risen significantly by C4D1.

The ends were cut back, 4 bases at V and 5 bases at J, with 14 bases in the middle. CDR1 is MNHNY and CDR2 is SVGAGI in the germline V gene (reference sequence). This CDR3 has 14 amino acids. Sequences were derived from peripheral blood mononuclear cells (PBMCs), sampled before the second cycle of nivolumab. The TCR originated in a human donor with classical Hodgkin lymphoma. The rearrangement links TRBV6-6 to TRBJ2-5; perhaps TRBD2 as D (6 bases). This chain's CDR3 is CASSSGPSGETQYF. Here the CDR3 DNA reads TGTGCCAGCAGTTCAGGTCCCAGCGGGGAGACCCAGTACTTC.